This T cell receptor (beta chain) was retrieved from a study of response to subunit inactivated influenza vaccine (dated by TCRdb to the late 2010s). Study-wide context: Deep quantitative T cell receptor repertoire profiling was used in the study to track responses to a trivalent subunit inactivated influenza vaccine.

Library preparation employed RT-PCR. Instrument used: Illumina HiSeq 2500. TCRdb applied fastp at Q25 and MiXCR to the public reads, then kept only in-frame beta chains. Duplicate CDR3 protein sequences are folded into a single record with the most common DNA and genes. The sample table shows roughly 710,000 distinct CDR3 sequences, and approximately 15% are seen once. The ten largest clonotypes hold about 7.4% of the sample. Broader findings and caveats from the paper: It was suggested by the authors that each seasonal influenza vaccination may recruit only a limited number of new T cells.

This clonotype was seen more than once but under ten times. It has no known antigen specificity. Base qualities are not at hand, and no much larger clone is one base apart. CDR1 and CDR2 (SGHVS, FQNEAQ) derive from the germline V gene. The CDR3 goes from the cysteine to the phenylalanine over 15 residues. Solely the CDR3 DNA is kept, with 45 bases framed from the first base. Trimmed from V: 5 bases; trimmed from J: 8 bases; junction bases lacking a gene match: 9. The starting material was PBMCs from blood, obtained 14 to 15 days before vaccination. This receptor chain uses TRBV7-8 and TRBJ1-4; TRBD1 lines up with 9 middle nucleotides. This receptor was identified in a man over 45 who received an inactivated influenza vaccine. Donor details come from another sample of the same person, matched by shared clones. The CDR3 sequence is CASSPRQGGGEKLFF. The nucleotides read TGTGCCAGCAGCCCGAGACAGGGGGGAGGAGAAAAACTGTTTTTT.